In this sample, the clone carrying this T cell receptor (beta chain) turned up many times. Germline V gene data show CDR1 as SQVTM and CDR2 as ANQGSEA. V lost 5 bases and J lost 5, with 16 bases in between. This CDR3 has 14 amino acids. From RNA transcripts, TCR beta CDR3 regions were amplified. The primer set for the first-round RT-PCR of the TCR CDR3 was HTBI. Each CDR3 protein gets one entry after TCRdb re-called the multiplex PCR reads with MiXCR. The sample yields 250,000 to 300,000 distinct CDR3 sequences, about an eighth seen once. This specimen belongs to a study of T cells in Graves' hyperthyroidism and ophthalmopathy. Uncontrolled infection, other autoimmune disease, pregnancy or lactation led to exclusion. Based on clinical symptoms, serum thyroxine and TRAb, thyroid ultrasound and orbital computed tomography, diagnoses were reached.

The genes are TRBV29-1 and TRBJ2-1, with D unresolved. The specimen was blood. The sequence was obtained from a woman in her thirties or forties with Graves' hyperthyroidism. The CDR3 DNA reads as TGCAGCGTTTATTCCCAGACGACCCACAATGAGCAGTTCTTC. This sequence encodes CSVYSQTTHNEQFF.